The 14 T cell receptor beta chains given below trace back to one sample, sequenced in a study of T-cell memory formation after mild COVID-19. TCRdb reanalysed the 5' RACE reads using MiXCR and keeps one entry per CDR3 protein. The repertoire consists of 550,000 to 600,000 distinct CDR3 sequences, with 20% to 25% occurring once and the leading ten covering about 8.7%. The specimen sequenced was PBMCs or a T cell subset sorted from them (not recorded which). These receptors were obtained from an adult woman who had mild COVID-19 (a few samples of this study predate the infection). Cell type and time point are not known.

The rearrangement uses TRBV19 and TRBJ2-4; the D is unclear. With 8 bases removed from V and 9 bases from J, the gap between germline ends came to 17 bases. Looked up from germline, CDR1 is LNHDA and CDR2 is SQIVND (reference sequence). The CDR3 is 13 amino acids. The CDR3 region has the DNA TGTGCCAGTCTAAGTTATGGGTTAGGCATTCAGTACTTC. It codes for CASLSYGLGIQYF.

This clonotype was seen only a few times. This rearrangement joins TRBV7-2 to TRBJ1-1, with a tentative D call TRBD1 (6 bases). The germline CDR1 and CDR2 sequences are SGHTA and FQGNSA. This CDR3 has 13 amino acids. The germline V and J ends were trimmed by 7 bases and 2 bases, with 11 bases remaining between them. In nucleotides, the CDR3 is TGTGCCAGCAAGAGGACAGCCAACACTGAAGCTTTCTTT. It yields the protein CASKRTANTEAFF.

The chain uses TRBV20-1 and TRBJ1-2; D remains ambiguous. There are 12 residues in the CDR3. Germline CDR1 DFQATT, CDR2 SNEGSKA (reference sequence). CDR3 DNA: TGCAGCCATCCCCATTCTTACTATGGCTACACCTTC. Amino acids: CSHPHSYYGYTF.

Only a few counts were recorded for this clonotype. J is TRBJ2-7 and V is TRBV7-9; D might be TRBD2 (6 bases). Germline lookup yields CDR1 SEHNR and CDR2 FQNEAQ (reference sequence). The CDR3 totals 15 residues. Trimming cost V 3 bases and J 2 bases, with 14 bases left between them. The CDR3 loop is CASSLEGQGTYEQYF. CDR3 DNA: TGTGCCAGCAGCTTGGAGGGGCAGGGAACCTACGAGCAGTACTTC.

This clonotype has more than one count but fewer than ten. The chain combines TRBV10-3 with TRBJ2-4; maybe TRBD1 (5 bases). The V end was cut by 0 bases, the J end by 8 bases, with 11 bases between. The CDR3 runs to 14 residues. CDR1 is ENHRY and CDR2 is SYGVKD in the germline V gene. The CDR3 DNA reads TGTGCCATCAGTGAGTCGGCAGGGTATCACATTCAGTACTTC. It encodes CAISESAGYHIQYF.

This clonotype has more than one count but fewer than ten. The chain links TRBV21-1 to TRBJ1-1. TRBV21-1 is a pseudogene. There are 14 residues in the CDR3. The CDR3 region has the DNA TGTGCCAGCAGTGTTTCTACCCAGAACACTGAAGCTTTCTTT. Translated, it gives CASSVSTQNTEAFF.

This clonotype has a handful of counts. The CDR3: CSALGQGNNEQFF. CDR3 bases: TGCAGTGCATTGGGACAGGGGAACAATGAGCAGTTCTTC. The chain links TRBV20-1 to TRBJ2-1, with TRBD1 matching 10 bases. This CDR3 is built from 13 residues. J gave up 5 bases and V 6 bases, and 4 bases lay outside the gene matches. Germline CDR1 is DFQATT and CDR2 is SNEGSKA (reference sequence).

There are many counts of this clonotype. The rearrangement links TRBV11-2 to TRBJ2-5, with D perhaps TRBD2 (5 bases). The CDR3 has 13 amino acids. V lost 1 base and J lost 8, with 11 bases in between. Germline CDR1 and CDR2: SGHAT and FQNNGV. CDR3 protein: CASSLASNHTQYF. Written as DNA, the CDR3 is TGTGCCAGCAGCTTAGCTAGCAATCATACCCAGTACTTC.

A few counts support this clonotype. This chain links TRBV20-1 with TRBJ1-6; 7 positions match TRBD1. J was trimmed by 8 bases and V by 1 base; bases with no gene match: 2. Looked up from germline, CDR1 is DFQATT and CDR2 is SNEGSKA (reference sequence). The CDR3 is 13 residues long. CDR3 bases: TGCAGTGCTAGAGGACAGGGTGATTCACCCCTCCACTTT. It is translated as CSARGQGDSPLHF.

This clonotype was detected only a few times. The chain employs TRBV5-1 and TRBJ1-4, with D unresolved. The length of the CDR3 is 13 residues. Germline CDR1 and CDR2: SGHRS and YFSETQ. The V gene lost 4 bases and the J gene lost 7 bases, with 11 bases spanning the gap. This CDR3 is CASSRGLREKLFF. CDR3 coding DNA: TGCGCCAGCAGCCGGGGATTGCGTGAAAAACTGTTTTTT.

This clonotype has a handful of counts. The chain employs TRBV11-2 and TRBJ1-1; unclear D gene. The V end was cut by 1 base, the J end by 4 bases, with 10 bases between. Germline CDR1 and CDR2: SGHAT and FQNNGV. This CDR3 is built from 14 residues. The CDR3 DNA follows: TGTGCCAGCAGCTTAGTTTTGGGGTCCACTGAAGCTTTCTTT. This gives the protein CASSLVLGSTEAFF. Using reference TRBV11-2 and TRBJ1-1 for the parts outside the CDR3, the full variable domain is EAGVAQSPRYKIIEKRQSVAFWCNPISGHATLYWYQQILGQGPKLLIQFQNNGVVDDSQLPKDRFSAERLKGVDSTLKIQPAKLEDSAVYLCASSLVLGSTEAFFGQGTRLTVV.

This chain connects TRBV27 to TRBJ2-1, with D unclear. The length of the CDR3 is 13 residues. Germline loops: CDR1 MNHEY, CDR2 SMNVEV (reference sequence). V lost 4 bases to trimming and J lost 6 bases, with 10 bases between them. CDR3 DNA sequence: TGTGCCAGCAGTTACAGTCGTTTCAATGAGCAGTTCTTC. Its translation is CASSYSRFNEQFF.

This chain connects TRBV5-1 to TRBJ2-3, with D possibly TRBD2 on 7 matching bases. CDR3 length: 19 residues. V lost 4 bases and J 4 bases, leaving 28 bases between the germline ends. In germline, CDR1 is SGHRS, CDR2 YFSETQ. The CDR3 coding sequence is TGCGCCAGCAGCGCTATACAGGGATCCAGCGGGAAATTTCCAGATACGCAGTATTTT. Its protein product is CASSAIQGSSGKFPDTQYF.

A few counts support this clonotype. J is TRBJ1-1 and V is TRBV4-3; D is uncertain. CDR3 length: 16 residues. CDR1 is LGHNA and CDR2 is YSLEER in the germline V gene. Trimming removed 2 bases at V and 0 bases at J, with 13 bases between. The CDR3 here is CASSQNIYLMNTEAFF. The CDR3 bases are TGCGCCAGCAGCCAAAATATCTATCTCATGAACACTGAAGCTTTCTTT.